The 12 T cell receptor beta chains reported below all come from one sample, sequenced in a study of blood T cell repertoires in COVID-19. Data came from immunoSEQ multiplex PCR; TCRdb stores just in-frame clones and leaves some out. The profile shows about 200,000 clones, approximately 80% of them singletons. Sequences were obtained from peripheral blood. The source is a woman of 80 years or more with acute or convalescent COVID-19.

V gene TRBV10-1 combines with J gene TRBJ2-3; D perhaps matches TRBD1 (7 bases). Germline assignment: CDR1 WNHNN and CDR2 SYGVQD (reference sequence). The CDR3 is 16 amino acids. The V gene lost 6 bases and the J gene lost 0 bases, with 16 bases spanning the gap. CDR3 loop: CASSRDSGLSTDTQYF. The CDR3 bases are TGCGCCAGCAGCCGGGACAGCGGACTAAGCACAGATACGCAGTATTTT.

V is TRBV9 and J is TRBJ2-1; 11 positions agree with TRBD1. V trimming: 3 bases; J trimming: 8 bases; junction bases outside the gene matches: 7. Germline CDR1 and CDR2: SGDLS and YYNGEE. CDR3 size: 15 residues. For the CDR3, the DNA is TGTGCCAGCAGCGCAGGGACAGGGGGTTACGATGAGCAGTTCTTC. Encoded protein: CASSAGTGGYDEQFF.

The CDR3 coding sequence is TGTGCCAGCAGTATCTGGACAGGGGACACCGGGGAGCTGTTTTTT. Residues: CASSIWTGDTGELFF. The rearrangement uses TRBV9 and TRBJ2-2; 9 bases align to TRBD1. The CDR3 has 15 residues. The germline gives CDR1 SGDLS, CDR2 YYNGEE. V gave up 5 bases and J gave up 3 bases; unmatched junction bases: 5.

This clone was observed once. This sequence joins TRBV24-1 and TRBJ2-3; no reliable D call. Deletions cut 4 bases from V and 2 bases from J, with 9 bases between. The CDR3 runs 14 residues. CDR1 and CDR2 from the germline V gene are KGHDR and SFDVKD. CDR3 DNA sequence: TGTGCCACCAGTGACCTGGGCTCCACAGATACGCAGTATTTT. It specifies CATSDLGSTDTQYF.

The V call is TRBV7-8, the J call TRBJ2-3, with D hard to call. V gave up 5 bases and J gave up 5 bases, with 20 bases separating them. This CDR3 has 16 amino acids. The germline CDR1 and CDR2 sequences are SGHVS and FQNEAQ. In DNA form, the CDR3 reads TGTGCCAGCAGCATCCCAGTGGGCAGTGTAAAAGATACGCAGTATTTT. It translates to CASSIPVGSVKDTQYF.

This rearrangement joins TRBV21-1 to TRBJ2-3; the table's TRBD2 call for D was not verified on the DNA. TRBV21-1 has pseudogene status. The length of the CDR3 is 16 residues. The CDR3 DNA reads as TGTGCCAGCAGCAAAGGACGACTAGCAAGCACAGATACGCAGTATTTT. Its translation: CASSKGRLASTDTQYF.

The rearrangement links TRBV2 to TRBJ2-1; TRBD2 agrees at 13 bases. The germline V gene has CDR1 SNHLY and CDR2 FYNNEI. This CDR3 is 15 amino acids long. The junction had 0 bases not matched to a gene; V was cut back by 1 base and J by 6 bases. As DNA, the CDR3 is TGTGCCAGCAGTGAAGGACTAGCGGGAGGCAATGAGCAGTTCTTC. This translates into CASSEGLAGGNEQFF.

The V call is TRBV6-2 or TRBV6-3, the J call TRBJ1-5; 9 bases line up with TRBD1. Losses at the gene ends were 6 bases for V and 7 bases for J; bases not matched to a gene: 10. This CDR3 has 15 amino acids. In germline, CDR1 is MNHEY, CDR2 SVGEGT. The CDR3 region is CASSLQGALGQPQHF. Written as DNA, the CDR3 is TGTGCCAGCAGCTTACAGGGGGCGCTAGGGCAGCCCCAGCATTTT.

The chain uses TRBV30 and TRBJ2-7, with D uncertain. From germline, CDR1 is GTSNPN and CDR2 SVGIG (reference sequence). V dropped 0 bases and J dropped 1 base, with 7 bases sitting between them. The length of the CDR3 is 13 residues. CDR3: CAWSVPVSYEQYF. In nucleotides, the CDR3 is TGTGCCTGGAGTGTACCGGTTTCCTACGAGCAGTACTTC. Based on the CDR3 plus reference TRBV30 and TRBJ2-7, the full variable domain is SQTIHQWPATLVQPVGSPLSLECTVEGTSNPNLYWYRQAAGRGLQLLFYSVGIGQISSEVPQNLSASRPQDRQFILSSKKLLLSDSGFYLCAWSVPVSYEQYFGPGTRLTVT.

In DNA, the CDR3 is TGCGCCAGCAGCCAAGCGCGGCACGCAACTGAAGCTTTCTTT. Encoded protein: CASSQARHATEAFF. This sequence joins TRBV4-3 and TRBJ1-1; D is uncertain. The CDR3 runs to 14 residues. Germline CDR1 LGHNA, CDR2 YSLEER. V was cut by 1 base and J by 5 bases, with 11 bases left in between.

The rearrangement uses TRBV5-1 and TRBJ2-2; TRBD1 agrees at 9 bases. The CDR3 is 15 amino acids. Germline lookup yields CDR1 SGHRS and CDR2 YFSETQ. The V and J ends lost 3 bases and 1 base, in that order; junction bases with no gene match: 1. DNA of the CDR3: TGCGCCAGCAGCTGGGGACAGGGGAACACCGGGGAGCTGTTTTTT. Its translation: CASSWGQGNTGELFF.

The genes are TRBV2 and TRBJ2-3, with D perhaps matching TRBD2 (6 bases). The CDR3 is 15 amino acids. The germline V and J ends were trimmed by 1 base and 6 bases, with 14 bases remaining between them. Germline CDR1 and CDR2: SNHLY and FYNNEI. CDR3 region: CASSEEDYPKDTQYF. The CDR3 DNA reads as TGTGCCAGCAGTGAAGAGGACTACCCCAAGGATACGCAGTATTTT.